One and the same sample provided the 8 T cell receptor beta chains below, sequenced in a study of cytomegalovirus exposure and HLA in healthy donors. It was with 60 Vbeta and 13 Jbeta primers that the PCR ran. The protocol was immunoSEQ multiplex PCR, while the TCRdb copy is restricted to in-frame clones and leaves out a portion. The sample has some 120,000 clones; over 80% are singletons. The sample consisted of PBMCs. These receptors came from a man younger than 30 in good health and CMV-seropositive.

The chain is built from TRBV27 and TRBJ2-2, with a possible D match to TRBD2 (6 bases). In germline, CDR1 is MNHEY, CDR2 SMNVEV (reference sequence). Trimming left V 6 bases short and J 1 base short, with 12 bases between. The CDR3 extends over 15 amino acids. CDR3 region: CASRRRGQNTGELFF. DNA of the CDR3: TGTGCCAGCAGAAGGCGGGGCCAGAACACCGGGGAGCTGTTTTTT.

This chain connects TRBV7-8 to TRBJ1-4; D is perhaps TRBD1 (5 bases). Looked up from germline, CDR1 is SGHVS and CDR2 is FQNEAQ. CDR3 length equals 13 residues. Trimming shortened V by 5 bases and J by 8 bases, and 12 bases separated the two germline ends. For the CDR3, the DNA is TGTGCCAGCAGCCAGGGATCTTGGGAAAAACTGTTTTTT. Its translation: CASSQGSWEKLFF.

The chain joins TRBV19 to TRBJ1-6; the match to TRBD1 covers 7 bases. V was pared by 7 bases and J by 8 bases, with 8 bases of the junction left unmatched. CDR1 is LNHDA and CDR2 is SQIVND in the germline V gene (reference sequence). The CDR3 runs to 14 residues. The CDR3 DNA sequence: TGTGCCAGTATGGAAGGGGGCGCAGATTCACCCCTCCACTTT. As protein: CASMEGGADSPLHF.

DNA for the CDR3: TGTGCCAGCAGTCAACAGGGCAACTCCTACAATGAGCAGTTCTTC. Translating it yields CASSQQGNSYNEQFF. The chain joins TRBV9 to TRBJ2-1, with a weak D call TRBD1 (6 bases). The CDR3 sequence is 15 residues long. V lost 5 bases to trimming and J lost 0 bases, with 12 bases between them. Germline V gene data show CDR1 as SGDLS and CDR2 as YYNGEE. Supplemented by reference TRBV9 and TRBJ2-1, the full variable domain reads DSGVTQTPKHLITATGQRVTLRCSPRSGDLSVYWYQQSLDQGLQFLIQYYNGEERAKGNILERFSAQQFPDLHSELNLSSLELGDSALYFCASSQQGNSYNEQFFGPGTRLTVL.

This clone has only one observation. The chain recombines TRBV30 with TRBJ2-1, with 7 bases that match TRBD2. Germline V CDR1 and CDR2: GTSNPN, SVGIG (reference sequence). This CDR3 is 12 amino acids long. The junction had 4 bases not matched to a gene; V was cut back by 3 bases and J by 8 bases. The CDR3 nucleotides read TGTGCCTGGAGCGTAACTAGCGATGAGCAGTTCTTC. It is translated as CAWSVTSDEQFF.

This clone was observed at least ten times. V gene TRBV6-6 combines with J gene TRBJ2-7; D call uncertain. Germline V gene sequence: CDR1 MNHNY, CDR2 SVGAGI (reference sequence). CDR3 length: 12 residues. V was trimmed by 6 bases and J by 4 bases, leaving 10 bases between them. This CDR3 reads CASRPDHYEQYF. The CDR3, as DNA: TGTGCCAGCAGGCCAGATCATTACGAGCAGTACTTC.

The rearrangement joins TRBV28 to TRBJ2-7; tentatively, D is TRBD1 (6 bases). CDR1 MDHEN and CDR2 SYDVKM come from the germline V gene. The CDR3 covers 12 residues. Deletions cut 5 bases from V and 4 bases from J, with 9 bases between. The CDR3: CASSRRGYEQYF. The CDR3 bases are TGTGCCAGCAGTCGTAGGGGGTACGAGCAGTACTTC.

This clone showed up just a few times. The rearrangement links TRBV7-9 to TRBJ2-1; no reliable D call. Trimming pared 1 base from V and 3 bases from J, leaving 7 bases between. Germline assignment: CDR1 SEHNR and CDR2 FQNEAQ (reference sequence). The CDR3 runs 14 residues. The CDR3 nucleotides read TGTGCCAGCAGCTTAGTTGCTAGCTACAATGAGCAGTTCTTC. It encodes CASSLVASYNEQFF.